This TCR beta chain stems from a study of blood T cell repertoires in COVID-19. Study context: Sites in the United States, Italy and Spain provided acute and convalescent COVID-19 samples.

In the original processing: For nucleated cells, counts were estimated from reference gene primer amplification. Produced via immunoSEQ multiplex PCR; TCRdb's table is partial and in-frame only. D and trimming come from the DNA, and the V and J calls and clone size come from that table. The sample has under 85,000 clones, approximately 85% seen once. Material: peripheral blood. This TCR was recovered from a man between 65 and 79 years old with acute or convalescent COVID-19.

The CDR3 region is CSVAQGYEQYF. The DNA for the CDR3 is TGCAGCGTTGCACAGGGATACGAGCAGTACTTC. The chain joins TRBV29-1 to TRBJ2-7, with a possible D match to TRBD1 (6 bases). Germline V gene lookup returns CDR1 SQVTM and CDR2 ANQGSEA. This CDR3 has 11 residues. The V gene lost 4 bases and the J gene lost 4 bases, with 8 bases spanning the gap.